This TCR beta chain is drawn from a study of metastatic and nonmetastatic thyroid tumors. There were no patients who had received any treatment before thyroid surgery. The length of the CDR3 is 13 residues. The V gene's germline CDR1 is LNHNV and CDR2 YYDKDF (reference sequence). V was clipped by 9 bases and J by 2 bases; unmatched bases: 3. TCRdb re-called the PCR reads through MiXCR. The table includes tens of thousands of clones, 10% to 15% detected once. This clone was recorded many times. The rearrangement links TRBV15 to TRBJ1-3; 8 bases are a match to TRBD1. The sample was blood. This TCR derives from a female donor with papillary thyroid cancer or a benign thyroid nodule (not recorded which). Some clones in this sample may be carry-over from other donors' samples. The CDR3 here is CATEDRAGNTIYF. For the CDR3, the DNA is TGTGCCACAGAGGACAGGGCTGGAAACACCATATATTTT. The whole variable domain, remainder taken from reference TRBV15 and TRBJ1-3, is DAMVIQNPRYQVTQFGKPVTLSCSQTLNHNVMYWYQQKSSQAPKLLFHYYDKDFNNEADTPDNFQSRRPNTSFCFLDIRSPGLGDTAMYLCATEDRAGNTIYFGEGSWLTVV.